This T cell receptor beta chain was recovered during a study of control samples from healthy donors and cancer patients (dated by TCRdb to the early 2020s). Of note for this clone: Its antigen remains unidentified.

The library was obtained by the immunoSEQ multiplex PCR assay. In its TCRdb copy, this immuneACCESS table keeps in-frame sequences only and misses some clones. Where compared with another copy, unresolved V genes explain less than half of these, and the others have no known cause. In this sample's table one finds about 190,000 clones. Roughly 2% of the sample is in the top ten clones. The germline V gene encodes CDR1 SGHNT and CDR2 YYREEE (reference sequence). The V and J ends are trimmed by 0 bases and 3 bases, leaving 7 bases between them. The CDR3 measures 14 amino acids from cysteine to phenylalanine. CDR3 DNA only is kept here, 42 bases in frame from base 1.

The sample comprised blood. The V and J segments used are TRBV5-4 and TRBJ2-1; there is no confident call for the D gene. The clonotype originates from a woman in her 30s in good health. The CDR3 loop reads CASSLAGRYNEQFF. In nucleotides, the sequence is TGTGCCAGCAGCTTGGCTGGCCGCTACAATGAGCAGTTCTTC.